What follows describes a single T cell receptor beta chain. The sample holds many counts of this clonotype. Its antigen is not yet known. Nothing much larger sits one base from this clone, and base qualities are not available. This sample was taken from a study (dated by TCRdb to 2014 to 2015). Concerning the study at large: The study tested whether tumor-infiltrating Tregs in breast cancer are recruited from blood Tregs or converted in situ from other CD4+ T cell subsets. The study at large found these results: Tumor memory CD4+ T cell TCR gene usage clustered with blood and lymph node memory CD4+ cells and lymph node naive CD4+ cells. Validation in the larger cohort was restricted to a single TCR beta V-J rearrangement rather than whole repertoires. The greatest overlap of tumor-infiltrating Treg TCR alpha and beta sequences was observed with tumor naive CD4+ T cells, followed by blood naive CD4+ T cells.

Amplification of full-length TCR variable regions was done by 5' RACE PCR using constant-region reverse primers, and this step was followed by semi-nested PCR with Nested Universal Primer A. The ReliaPrep RNA Cell Miniprep System was used to extract total RNA, which was then reverse transcribed into 5'RACE-ready cDNA with the SMARTer RACE 5'/3' Kit. Multiplex adaptors were used to barcode the full-length TCR alpha and beta libraries, which were then sequenced on an Illumina MiSeq. The authors processed their data as follows. For each of nine subset-tissue groups, sequencing data from the five patients were pooled, and the groups were compared by unsupervised clustering of TCR gene usage. The Morisita-Horn index was used to calculate repertoire similarity, with shared sequences weighted by how much each contributed to each repertoire. TCRdb passed the public sequencing reads through fastp at Q25 and MiXCR, retaining productive beta sequences. Each CDR3 protein gets just one entry, which takes the most common genes and DNA from the rows behind it. The V and J calls follow TCRdb's processing rather than the paper's. The sample table lists about 53,000 distinct CDR3 sequences, about 25% of them with a count of one. The top ten clones comprise 3.2% of the sample.

To purify naive CD4+ T cells, the Miltenyi Naive CD4+ T Cell Isolation kit was used, and CD25 microbeads served to deplete Tregs. Tregs, naive and memory CD4+ T cells from tumor, blood and ipsilateral draining lymph nodes of about five breast cancer patients underwent full-length TCR alpha and beta sequencing. Tumor tissue and lymph nodes obtained from ipsilateral axillary dissection were perfused with PBS, minced and then digested with collagenase I and hyaluronidase. A purity exceeding 90% was confirmed by FACS for the sorted cell populations. Reading from cysteine to phenylalanine, the CDR3 counts 14 amino acids. Only the CDR3 DNA stays, 42 bases, in frame from base 1. Between the V and J ends, shortened by 5 bases and 1 base respectively, the junction contains 11 bases. The germline V gene encodes CDR1 MNHEY and CDR2 SVGAGI.

This TCR derives from a female donor with breast cancer. Here the chain combines TRBV6-5 and TRBJ1-1; the D gene remains uncertain. Input material: tumor-infiltrating naive CD4+ T cells sorted from the breast tumor. Explained via the paper, the cell subset or site label denotes: naive CD4+ T cells, CD4+CD45RA+CD25-. CDR3 sequence: CASSPANQNTEAFF. The nucleotide sequence is given as TGTGCCAGCAGTCCAGCCAACCAGAACACTGAAGCTTTCTTT.